This is a list of T cell receptor beta chains from one sample in a study of early T cells in non-severe SARS-CoV-2 infection. Each CDR3 protein is one row after TCRdb ran MiXCR on the 5' RACE reads. The table has about 31,000 distinct CDR3 sequences, about 5.7% seen once. Sequencing input: whole blood. Every receptor here comes from an adult who was a healthcare worker with PCR-confirmed SARS-CoV-2 infection or an uninfected control (not recorded which). Both conserved end residues are part of each CDR3. D genes are given only for firm matches. Only some rows state a clone size, as once, few, many or a class for expanded clones.

V	D	J	size	DNA	CDR3
TRBV6-4	-	TRBJ2-1	many	TGTGCCAGCAGTGACAACCGGGAGCCTCACAATGAGCAGTTCTTC	CASSDNREPHNEQFF
TRBV27	TRBD1	TRBJ1-1	few	TGTGCCAGCAGTTTTATGACGGACAGGTCCGAAGCTTTCTTT	CASSFMTDRSEAFF
TRBV20-1	-	TRBJ2-1	many	TGCAGTGCCCCCCGCTCAGGGCGGAGTGAGCAGTTCTTC	CSAPRSGRSEQFF
TRBV28	TRBD1	TRBJ2-7	few	TGTGCCAGCACTACCTTGGACAGGGTCAACGAGCAGTACTTC	CASTTLDRVNEQYF
TRBV27	-	TRBJ2-5	few	TGTGCCAGCAGTTCGGATACAGGGTTTTCGGAGACCCAGTACTTC	CASSSDTGFSETQYF
TRBV27	-	TRBJ1-5	many	TGTGCCAGCAGTTTCCCCGGCAGAGTCAATCAGCCCCAGCATTTT	CASSFPGRVNQPQHF
TRBV10-3	-	TRBJ2-7	once	TGTGCCACCCTGGGTAGCGGACCTTACGAGCAGTACTTC	CATLGSGPYEQYF
TRBV28	TRBD2	TRBJ2-5	-	TGTGCCAGCAGTCCAACTAGCGGGAGGACCCATAACCAGTACTTC	CASSPTSGRTHNQYF
TRBV28	-	TRBJ2-3	-	TGTGCCAGCAAGCTAAGCACAGATACGCAGTATTTT	CASKLSTDTQYF
TRBV10-3	-	TRBJ2-7	few	TGTGCCATCAGTGCCCCGGGGGACTCCTACGAGCAGTACTTC	CAISAPGDSYEQYF
TRBV21-1	-	TRBJ2-5	many	TGTGCCAGCAGCAAAGTACGGACAGGGGGCGAAGATTGGTTAGAGACCCAGTACTTC	CASSKVRTGGEDWLETQYF
TRBV6-2/TRBV6-3	-	TRBJ2-3	-	TGTGCCACCGCGAAGGGCGAGTCAGATACGCAGTATTTT	CATAKGESDTQYF
TRBV20-1	-	TRBJ2-1	-	TGCAGTGCTGGACTTGAAGGCAGGGGCTACAATGAGCAGTTCTTC	CSAGLEGRGYNEQFF
TRBV3-1	-	TRBJ2-3	many	TGTGCCAGCAGCCGCCGGGGGGCGGGGAACACAGATACGCAGTATTTT	CASSRRGAGNTDTQYF
TRBV18	-	TRBJ1-2	many	TGTGCCAGCTCACCACCCCTCGAAGGCAGGGGAAAAGGCTACACCTTC	CASSPPLEGRGKGYTF
TRBV6-1	-	TRBJ2-7	few	TGTGCGACAGGGCGGGACTCCTACGAGCAGTACTTC	CATGRDSYEQYF
TRBV7-2	-	TRBJ2-5	-	TGTGCCAGCAGCTTAAGCGTGCAAGAGACCCAGTACTTC	CASSLSVQETQYF
TRBV20-1	-	TRBJ2-5	-	TGCAGTGCTAGAGACCCGGGAGTACGAGAGACCCAGTACTTC	CSARDPGVRETQYF
TRBV6-4	TRBD1	TRBJ1-1	many	TGTGCCAGCAGTCCAGGGGGACAAGGGGCTGAAGCTTTCTTT	CASSPGGQGAEAFF
TRBV6-5	-	TRBJ1-2	-	TGTGCCAGCAGTTCAAATTCCTTTGACTACACCTTC	CASSSNSFDYTF
TRBV7-6	-	TRBJ2-2	few	TGTGCCAGCAGCTTATTCGGCGGGACCGGGGAGCTGTTTTTT	CASSLFGGTGELFF
TRBV29-1	-	TRBJ2-1	many	TGCAGCGTTGAGTGGCGGACCTACAATGAGCAGTTCTTC	CSVEWRTYNEQFF
TRBV5-1	-	TRBJ2-7	few	TGCGCCAGCAGCCAAGTAGGAGGTGTCAGGTACGAGCAGTACTTC	CASSQVGGVRYEQYF
TRBV5-1	TRBD2	TRBJ2-7	few	TGCGCCAGCAGCTTGGATTCCCCGGGACTAGCGGGAGTGGGCGAGCAGTACTTC	CASSLDSPGLAGVGEQYF
TRBV4-2	TRBD2	TRBJ2-1	many	TGTGCCAGCAGCTTAGGTCAGCGGGACCCCAATGAGCAGTTCTTC	CASSLGQRDPNEQFF
TRBV3-1	-	TRBJ1-2	many	TGTGCCAGCAGCCACTCGGACAGACCCGGCTATGGCTACACCTTC	CASSHSDRPGYGYTF
TRBV9	TRBD2	TRBJ2-2	many	TGTGCCAGCAGCGTATCTAGCGGGAGGAAGACCGGGGAGCTGTTTTTT	CASSVSSGRKTGELFF
TRBV6-2/TRBV6-3	-	TRBJ2-7	many	TGTGCCAGCAAGTTGGACAGCCACTGGATGTTC	CASKLDSHWMF
TRBV27	-	TRBJ2-4	many	TGTGCCAGCAGTTCCAACCCTGGGGGTAAAAACATTCAGTACTTC	CASSSNPGGKNIQYF
TRBV12-3/TRBV12-4	-	TRBJ2-1	few	TGTGCCAGCAGCCAGAGACAGGTCAGCTCCTACAATGAGCAGTTCTTC	CASSQRQVSSYNEQFF
TRBV4-2	TRBD2	TRBJ2-5	many	TGTGCCAGCAGCCAAGAAGGTCCTAGCGGGATTGAGACCCAGTACTTC	CASSQEGPSGIETQYF
TRBV28	-	TRBJ1-4	many	TGTGCCAGCAACGGAGGGGACCTCCCCGGATTAAAACTGTTTTTT	CASNGGDLPGLKLFF
TRBV6-2/TRBV6-3	TRBD2	TRBJ2-2	-	TGTGCCAGCAGACGGACTAGCGGGAGGACCGGGGAGCTGTTTTTT	CASRRTSGRTGELFF
TRBV2	-	TRBJ1-5	few	TGTGCCAGCAGCGCCACAAGGAGCAATCAGCCCCAGCATTTT	CASSATRSNQPQHF
TRBV7-6	-	TRBJ1-1	few	TGTGCCAGCAGCTTAGCCGGGGTGAACACTGAAGCTTTCTTT	CASSLAGVNTEAFF
TRBV18	-	TRBJ2-7	many	TGTGCCAGCTCACCACCGGGTACAGGAGCCGTCTACGAGCAGTACTTC	CASSPPGTGAVYEQYF
TRBV6-4	-	TRBJ2-1	-	TGTGCCAGCAGTCACGCCAGGGTTCTCTCTTACAATGAGCAGTTCTTC	CASSHARVLSYNEQFF
TRBV30	-	TRBJ2-1	many	TGTGCCTGGAGTGTAGACAAGCGTGGGGAGTTCTTC	CAWSVDKRGEFF
TRBV19	TRBD1	TRBJ2-7	many	TGTGCCAGTAGTAAACGGTGGACAGGGGGGCACTACGAGCAGTACTTC	CASSKRWTGGHYEQYF
TRBV5-1	-	TRBJ2-7	few	TGCGCCAGCAGCTTTGGGAACTACGAGCAGTACTTC	CASSFGNYEQYF
TRBV5-1	-	TRBJ2-7	many	TGCGCCAGCAGCCGGACGGCCTCAAGCTCCTACGAGCAGTACTTC	CASSRTASSSYEQYF
TRBV20-1	-	TRBJ1-5	many	TGCAGTGCTAGGAGTTTTAGCAATCAGCCCCAGCATTTT	CSARSFSNQPQHF
TRBV11-1	-	TRBJ2-7	many	TGTGCCAGCAGCTCAAGGCCAAACGCCTACGAGCAGTACTTC	CASSSRPNAYEQYF
TRBV11-3	-	TRBJ2-3	few	TGTGCCAGCAGCTTCCGCACTTCCTATACGCAGTATTTT	CASSFRTSYTQYF
TRBV20-1	-	TRBJ2-7	few	TGCAGTGCTAGAGATTACAGGGTAGGATCCTACGAGCAGTACTTC	CSARDYRVGSYEQYF
TRBV11-2	-	TRBJ2-5	many	TGTGCCAGCAGCTTAGGGGGGTTAGCGGAAGAGACCCAGTACTTC	CASSLGGLAEETQYF
TRBV20-1	-	TRBJ1-2	few	TGCAGTGCTAGAGCCCCGGGGAGGGCCTATGGCTACACCTTC	CSARAPGRAYGYTF
TRBV10-3	-	TRBJ1-1	-	TGTGCCATCAGTTGGGCGGTGAACACTGAAGCTTTCTTT	CAISWAVNTEAFF
TRBV12-3/TRBV12-4	-	TRBJ2-2	few	TGTGCCAGCAGGCTTCTACCCGGAACCGGGGAGCTGTTTTTT	CASRLLPGTGELFF